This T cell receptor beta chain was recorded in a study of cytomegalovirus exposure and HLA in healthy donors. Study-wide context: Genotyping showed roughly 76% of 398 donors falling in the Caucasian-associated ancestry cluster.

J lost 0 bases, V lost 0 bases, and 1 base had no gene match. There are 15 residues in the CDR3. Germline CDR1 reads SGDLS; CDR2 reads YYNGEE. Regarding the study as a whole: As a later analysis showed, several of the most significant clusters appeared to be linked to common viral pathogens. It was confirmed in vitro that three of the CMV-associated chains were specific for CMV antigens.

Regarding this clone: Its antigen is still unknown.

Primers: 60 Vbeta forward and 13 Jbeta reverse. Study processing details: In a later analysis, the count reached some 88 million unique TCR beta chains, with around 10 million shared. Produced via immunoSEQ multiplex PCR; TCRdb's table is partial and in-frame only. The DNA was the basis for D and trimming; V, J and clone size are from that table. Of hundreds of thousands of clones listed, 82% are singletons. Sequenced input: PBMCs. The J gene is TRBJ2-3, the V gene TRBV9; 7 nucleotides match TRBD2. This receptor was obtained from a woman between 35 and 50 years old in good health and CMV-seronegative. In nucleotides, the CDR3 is TGTGCCAGCAGCGTAGCAGCGGGGAGCACAGATACGCAGTATTTT. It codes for CASSVAAGSTDTQYF.